These T cell receptor beta chains were read from a single sample in a study of molecular identifiers for immune sequencing clone quantification. MiXCR was run by TCRdb on the PCR reads, yielding one entry per CDR3 protein. The sample holds roughly 320,000 distinct CDR3 sequences, about 21% seen once. The specimen sequenced was naive CD8+ T cells from blood, with Jurkat cell RNA spiked in. These receptors all stem from a human donor in good health. Some libraries in this study had Jurkat cell RNA spiked in. The CDR3 runs from the conserved cysteine through the conserved F or W. A D gene is named only where the DNA matches it firmly. Expanded clones are given a class, and other clones once, few, many or no size at all.

D	V	size	J	DNA	CDR3
.	TRBV3-1	many	TRBJ2-7	TGTGCCAGCAGCCTAGAAGACCCCTACGAGCAGTACTTC	CASSLEDPYEQYF
.	TRBV2	.	TRBJ2-3	TGTGCCAGCAGTGGATTCGATAGCACAGATACGCAGTATTTT	CASSGFDSTDTQYF
TRBD1	TRBV27	.	TRBJ2-7	TGTGCCAGCAGCTCACAGGGGGTTTCCTACGAGCAGTACTTC	CASSSQGVSYEQYF
.	TRBV6-6	few	TRBJ2-3	TGTGCCAGCAGTTACATAGCGGTGGGCACAGATACGCAGTATTTT	CASSYIAVGTDTQYF
TRBD2	TRBV30	.	TRBJ2-3	TGTGCCTGGCGAGCATCAGCGGGACTAGCGGAGCCCGCCGGAGGTACGCAGTATTTT	CAWRASAGLAEPAGGTQYF
.	TRBV6-6	.	TRBJ2-7	TGTGCCAGCAGTTGGATAGGGAACGAGCAGTACTTC	CASSWIGNEQYF
.	TRBV28	many	TRBJ2-7	TGTGCCAGCAGCCCGACAGTGTTGGGCTCCTACGAGCAGTACTTC	CASSPTVLGSYEQYF
.	TRBV6-2/TRBV6-3	many	TRBJ2-6	TGTGCCAGCACCCCCCTAGGGTTCTCAGGGGCCAACGTCCTGACTTTC	CASTPLGFSGANVLTF
.	TRBV7-9	many	TRBJ2-5	TGTGCCAGCAGCTTGGAAGGGTTGGTGGAGACCCAGTACTTC	CASSLEGLVETQYF
.	TRBV11-2	.	TRBJ2-7	TGTGCCAGCAGCCCACTCATAGATTCGGGGGAGCAGTACTTC	CASSPLIDSGEQYF
TRBD1	TRBV7-9	many	TRBJ1-1	TGTGCCAGCAGCTCTTTCACAGGGGAGTTCACTGAAGCTTTCTTT	CASSSFTGEFTEAFF
TRBD1	TRBV27	few	TRBJ1-1	TGTGCCAGCAGTTTAAAACAGGGGTGGACTGAAGCTTTCTTT	CASSLKQGWTEAFF
.	TRBV5-1	many	TRBJ2-5	TGCGCCAGCAGCTTGGGAGGGGGAAAAGAGACCCAGTACTTC	CASSLGGGKETQYF
.	TRBV19	few	TRBJ2-1	TGTGCCAGTAGCCGGGGGGCACACAATGAGCAGTTCTTC	CASSRGAHNEQFF
.	TRBV12-3/TRBV12-4	.	TRBJ2-1	TGTGCCAGCCGTCGCAGCTCCTACAATGAGCAGTTCTTC	CASRRSSYNEQFF
TRBD1	TRBV30	few	TRBJ1-1	TGTGCCTGGAGCAGGTGGGAGGGGGCGAACACTGAAGCTTTCTTT	CAWSRWEGANTEAFF
.	TRBV6-5	many	TRBJ2-4	TGTGCCAGCAGTTACTCGACCACGCTGCTGGCCAAAAACATTCAGTACTTC	CASSYSTTLLAKNIQYF
TRBD1	TRBV6-2/TRBV6-3	.	TRBJ1-5	TGTGCCAGCAGTTACTCGGGGACAGGGGCTTACAATCAGCCCCAGCATTTT	CASSYSGTGAYNQPQHF
.	TRBV27	few	TRBJ1-2	TGTGCCAGCAGTTTATCTTTTGCGGGGAACTATGGCTACACCTTC	CASSLSFAGNYGYTF
.	TRBV19	.	TRBJ2-3	TGTGCCAGTAGTAGGAGCGGCACAGATACGCAGTATTTT	CASSRSGTDTQYF
TRBD1	TRBV6-2/TRBV6-3	few	TRBJ2-2	TGTGCCAGCACCAAAGAAAAGGACAGGGGGCTGTTTTTT	CASTKEKDRGLFF
.	TRBV6-5	many	TRBJ1-1	TGTGCCAGCAGTTTGTCCCGCGGAGGGGGGAACACTGAAGCTTTCTTT	CASSLSRGGGNTEAFF
TRBD1	TRBV6-6	many	TRBJ2-1	TGTGCCAGCGGCGAGGGGGCTGAGCAGTTCTTC	CASGEGAEQFF
TRBD1	TRBV7-6	many	TRBJ1-1	TGTGCCAGCAGCTTAGGACAGGGTCCGGCCGACACTGAAGCTTTCTTT	CASSLGQGPADTEAFF
TRBD2	TRBV30	many	TRBJ2-3	TGTGCCTGGAGCAGCGGTAGCGGGAATACAGATACGCAGTATTTT	CAWSSGSGNTDTQYF
.	TRBV19	.	TRBJ1-2	TGTGCCAGTAGTATGATGTACACCGCTGAGTATGGCCACACCTTC	CASSMMYTAEYGHTF
.	TRBV6-2/TRBV6-3	many	TRBJ1-5	TGTGCCAGCAGTTACATACGGGGTCGCCAGGGGAGCATCAATCAGCCCCAGCATTTT	CASSYIRGRQGSINQPQHF
TRBD2	TRBV20-1	.	TRBJ2-7	TGCAGTGCTTCAGAAAGCGGGAGGGCCAACTACGAGCAGTACTTC	CSASESGRANYEQYF
TRBD2	TRBV6-2/TRBV6-3	.	TRBJ2-6	TGTGCCAGCAGTTACCTTCGGGGGGCTGGGGCCAACGTCCTGACTTTC	CASSYLRGAGANVLTF
TRBD2	TRBV7-9	many	TRBJ2-7	TGTGCCAGCAGCTTATTTCCTCCGGGACTAGCGTCATACGAGCAGTACTTC	CASSLFPPGLASYEQYF
.	TRBV19	.	TRBJ2-7	TGTGCCAGTAGTCTACCCCTTGGGTACGAGCAGTACTTC	CASSLPLGYEQYF
.	TRBV7-9	.	TRBJ1-2	TGTGCCAGCTCCCCCTCCGGGCCTAACTATGGCCACACCTTC	CASSPSGPNYGHTF
.	TRBV13	.	TRBJ2-5	TGTGCCAGCAGCTTAGAGGAGACCCAAGAGACCCAGTACTTC	CASSLEETQETQYF
.	TRBV7-9	many	TRBJ2-2	TGTGCCAGCAGCTTAGGGGAGCTGTTTTTT	CASSLGELFF
.	TRBV28	.	TRBJ2-7	TGTGCCACCTCGGACATGGGGTCCTACGAGCATTACTTC	CATSDMGSYEHYF
TRBD1	TRBV4-1	many	TRBJ2-2	TGCGCCAGCAGTCGACAGGGGGCGGACACCGGGGAGCTGTTTTTT	CASSRQGADTGELFF
TRBD1	TRBV19	many	TRBJ1-1	TGTGCCAGTCAACAGGGGGCCGTCACTGAAGCTTTCTTT	CASQQGAVTEAFF
.	TRBV19	many	TRBJ2-3	TGTGCCAGTAGTCCCGGCGGGGGCATGGATACGCAGTATTTT	CASSPGGGMDTQYF
.	TRBV18	.	TRBJ2-3	TGTGCCAGCTCACCATGGGGGGGCGGAAGCACAGATACGCAGTATTTT	CASSPWGGGSTDTQYF
TRBD2	TRBV28	few	TRBJ2-5	TGTGCCAGCAGTTCCCCCCGGACTAGCGGGGAACAAGAGACCCAGTACTTC	CASSSPRTSGEQETQYF
TRBD1	TRBV4-3	few	TRBJ2-2	TGCGCCAGCAGCCAAGTGGACAGGGGAGGCACCGGGGAGCTGTTTTTT	CASSQVDRGGTGELFF
TRBD1	TRBV19	.	TRBJ2-1	TGTGCCAGTAGTACACGACAGGGGCGGAGCGTTTTCTTC	CASSTRQGRSVFF
.	TRBV24-1	many	TRBJ2-5	TGTGCCACCAGGAGTGGGGCTTCTCAAGAGACCCAGTACTTC	CATRSGASQETQYF
TRBD1	TRBV5-4	many	TRBJ2-3	TGTGCCAGCAGCTCCGGACAGGGACGGTCAGATACGCAGTATTTT	CASSSGQGRSDTQYF
.	TRBV20-1	few	TRBJ2-7	TGCAGTGCTAGTGAACGGCGGGGGCTCTCCTACGAGCAGTACTTC	CSASERRGLSYEQYF
.	TRBV2	few	TRBJ1-1	TGTGCCAGCCAGGGCCTTCTTACCATGAACACTGAAGCTTTCTTT	CASQGLLTMNTEAFF